The source of this T cell receptor beta chain is a study of shared clonotypes between healthy human individuals. Study-wide findings and caveats: Sampling used blood alone; tissue repertoires probably differ.

Genomic DNA for unsorted samples, which was extracted with the QIAamp DNA Blood Mini kit, came from 81 million or so PBMCs. The CDR3 contains 14 residues. Losses at the gene ends were 5 bases for V and 6 bases for J; bases not matched to a gene: 9. CDR1 MDHEN and CDR2 SYDVKM come from the germline V gene. Of note for this clone: As yet, its antigen is unknown.

The genomic DNA of each subset was split evenly across several immunoSEQ plates. Replicate PCRs for unsorted PBMC used 300 ng DNA (around 30,000 T cell genomes). The data were produced by immunoSEQ multiplex PCR, yet TCRdb's version contains in-frame clones alone and is incomplete. The sample includes some 530,000 clones, approximately 78% of them seen just once. Material: PBMCs. This TCR was recovered from a woman aged 40 to 49 in good health. Some clones in this sample may be carry-over from other donors' samples. The rearrangement links TRBV28 to TRBJ2-7; 8 bases map to TRBD1. Here the CDR3 DNA reads TGTGCCAGCAGTATCCCGGACAGGGCGGCCGAGCAGTACTTC. It translates to CASSIPDRAAEQYF.